One and the same sample provided the 18 T cell receptor beta chains below, sequenced in a study of early T cells in non-severe SARS-CoV-2 infection. TCRdb re-analysed the 5' RACE reads in MiXCR, keeping a single row per CDR3 protein. The sample has fewer than 50,000 distinct CDR3 sequences, 10% to 15% seen once. Sequenced material: whole blood. The receptors shown here come from an adult who was a healthcare worker with PCR-confirmed SARS-CoV-2 infection or an uninfected control (not recorded which).

The rearrangement joins TRBV12-3 or TRBV12-4 to TRBJ2-1; D could derive from TRBD1 or TRBD2 (7 bases each). The CDR3 contains 16 residues. The V end was cut by 6 bases, the J end by 8 bases, with 23 bases between. CDR3 sequence: CASSSPGGGYDDEQFF. In nucleotides, the CDR3 is TGTGCCAGCAGCTCCCCAGGGGGGGGGTATGACGATGAGCAGTTCTTC.

This clonotype has a handful of counts. This sequence joins TRBV21-1 and TRBJ2-7; the DNA was not compared with TRBD1, the D call given in the table. TRBV21-1 represents a pseudogene. The CDR3 is 17 residues long. CDR3 loop: CASSKGAGGQGCYEQYF. CDR3 sequence (DNA): TGTGCCAGCAGCAAAGGGGCAGGTGGGCAGGGGTGCTACGAGCAGTACTTC.

This clonotype was found once. The chain uses TRBV7-2 and TRBJ2-5; D is tentatively TRBD1 or TRBD2 (5 bases each). Trimming took 1 base from V and 2 from J, leaving 17 bases between them. Germline V gene data show CDR1 as SGHTA and CDR2 as FQGNSA. The CDR3 loop spans 17 amino acids. CDR3 protein: CASSLVGRARLQETQYF. The CDR3 nucleotides read TGTGCCAGCAGCTTAGTGGGACGGGCACGTCTTCAAGAGACCCAGTACTTC.

This clonotype was seen a handful of times. This sequence joins TRBV5-6 and TRBJ2-7; D tentatively reads TRBD1 or TRBD2 (5 bases each). Germline V CDR1 and CDR2: SGHDT, YYEEEE. V lost 0 bases to trimming and J lost 8 bases, with 15 bases between them. The CDR3 length is 14 residues. The CDR3 reads CASSLEQVGGKQYF. The CDR3 DNA sequence: TGTGCCAGCAGCTTGGAGCAAGTTGGGGGAAAGCAGTACTTC. Together with reference TRBV5-6 and TRBJ2-7, the CDR3 gives the full variable domain: DAGVTQSPTHLIKTRGQQVTLRCSPKSGHDTVSWYQQALGQGPQFIFQYYEEEERQRGNFPDRFSGHQFPNYSSELNVNALLLGDSALYLCASSLEQVGGKQYFGPGTRLTVT.

The gene calls are TRBV29-1 and TRBJ1-3; 9 bases align to TRBD1. The CDR3 is 16 amino acids. V trimming: 6 bases; J trimming: 3 bases; junction bases outside the gene matches: 12. Per germline, CDR1 SQVTM and CDR2 ANQGSEA. Written as DNA, the CDR3 is TGCAGCGTCGCCAGTCTTACAGGGGGCATTGGAAACACCATATATTTT. Its protein product is CSVASLTGGIGNTIYF.

The gene calls are TRBV29-1 and TRBJ2-1; unclear D gene. This CDR3 is built from 11 residues. Germline V lookup: CDR1 SQVTM, CDR2 ANQGSEA. V was cut by 2 bases and J by 10 bases, with 9 bases left in between. In nucleotides, the CDR3 is TGCAGCGTTGAATTGGGGTACGAGCAGTTCTTC. Amino acid sequence: CSVELGYEQFF.

This clonotype has more than one count but fewer than ten. The chain joins TRBV11-2 to TRBJ1-1; D possibly corresponds to TRBD1 (5 bases). Germline CDR1 is SGHAT and CDR2 is FQNNGV. CDR3 length: 15 amino acids. With 3 bases removed from V and 7 bases from J, the gap between germline ends came to 18 bases. The CDR3 sequence is CASSFGGHSRGEAFF. CDR3 coding DNA: TGTGCCAGCAGCTTCGGCGGACATTCCCGAGGTGAAGCTTTCTTT.

This clonotype was recorded at least ten times. CDR3 in amino acids: CSAQTSGIYNEQFF. The CDR3 coding sequence is TGCAGCGCACAGACTAGCGGAATATACAATGAGCAGTTCTTC. The gene calls are TRBV29-1 and TRBJ2-1; 9 bases map to TRBD2. V trimming: 7 bases; J trimming: 4 bases; junction bases outside the gene matches: 8. The CDR3 is 14 amino acids. Germline assignment: CDR1 SQVTM and CDR2 ANQGSEA.

In its sample, this clonotype was seen a few times. J is TRBJ2-1 and V is TRBV5-1; 11 bases are shared with TRBD2. Germline lookup yields CDR1 SGHRS and CDR2 YFSETQ. The CDR3 is made up of 17 amino acids. J lost 1 base, V lost 3 bases, and 6 bases had no gene match. The CDR3 DNA sequence: TGCGCCAGCAGCTCTGGACTAGCGGGCGATTCCTACAATGAGCAGTTCTTC. This sequence encodes CASSSGLAGDSYNEQFF.

This clonotype was detected many times. V and J are TRBV6-5 and TRBJ1-6; possibly TRBD1 for D (6 bases). Germline CDR1 is MNHEY and CDR2 is SVGAGI. The germline V and J ends were trimmed by 4 bases and 0 bases, with 10 bases remaining between them. This CDR3 contains 16 residues. The CDR3 region has the DNA TGTGCCAGCAGTTCGAGGGGGGGCTCCTATAATTCACCCCTCCACTTT. Translating it yields CASSSRGGSYNSPLHF.

This clonotype has a count of ten or more. V is TRBV10-3 and J is TRBJ2-6; D perhaps matches TRBD2 (6 bases). The CDR3 has 17 residues. Germline V gene data show CDR1 as ENHRY and CDR2 as SYGVKD. Deletions cut 3 bases from V and 3 bases from J, with 15 bases between. CDR3 DNA sequence: TGTGCCATCAGTGAATTCTGGAGGGTACTTGGGGCCAACGTCCTGACTTTC. Translation gives CAISEFWRVLGANVLTF.

As concerns this clonotype: This may come from a read error, since a much larger clone is one base off. The chain uses TRBV4-1 and TRBJ2-3; D may match TRBD1 or TRBD2 (5 bases each). The CDR3 consists of 16 residues. Trimming took 1 base from V and 10 from J, leaving 21 bases between them. Germline CDR1 MGHRA, CDR2 YSYEKL. CDR3 residues: CASSQAFSGRVDAQYF. The CDR3 DNA follows: TGCGCCAGCAGCCAAGCCTTTTCGGGACGGGTCGATGCGCAGTATTTT.

This clonotype has ten or more counts. This chain links TRBV11-2 with TRBJ2-1, with TRBD2 matching over 16 bases. V dropped 5 bases and J dropped 13; count of bases not matched to a gene: 11. This CDR3 has 16 amino acids. CDR1 is SGHAT, CDR2 FQNNGV, per germline. In DNA form, the CDR3 reads TGTGCCAGCAGCCCACGTCCCGGGACTAGCGGGAGGGCTCAGTTCTTC. Protein sequence: CASSPRPGTSGRAQFF.

This clonotype has at least ten counts. This chain uses TRBV3-1 with TRBJ2-1; D is possibly TRBD1 (5 bases). Trimming removed 1 base at V and 9 bases at J, with 10 bases between. This CDR3 has 13 amino acids. Germline V gene data show CDR1 as LGHDT and CDR2 as YNNKEL (reference sequence). CDR3 sequence reads: CASSQVGASEQFF. CDR3 DNA sequence: TGTGCCAGCAGCCAAGTTGGGGCTTCTGAGCAGTTCTTC.

This clonotype has more than one count but fewer than ten. The rearrangement uses TRBV28 and TRBJ1-5; perhaps TRBD1 as D (6 bases). Germline V lookup: CDR1 MDHEN, CDR2 SYDVKM. Trimming pared 7 bases from V and 4 bases from J, leaving 8 bases between. The CDR3 has 12 residues. This CDR3 reads CASTQGNQPQHF. The CDR3 coding sequence is TGTGCCAGCACTCAGGGGAATCAGCCCCAGCATTTT. The full variable domain, rest sourced from reference TRBV28 and TRBJ1-5, is DVKVTQSSRYLVKRTGEKVFLECVQDMDHENMFWYRQDPGLGLRLIYFSYDVKMKEKGDIPEGYSVSREKKERFSLILESASTNQTSMYLCASTQGNQPQHFGDGTRLSIL.

This clonotype has a count of ten or more. V and J are TRBV20-1 and TRBJ1-2; D uncertain. V lost 8 bases, J lost 5 bases, and 3 bases lay in between. In germline, CDR1 is DFQATT, CDR2 SNEGSKA (reference sequence). This CDR3 has 8 amino acids. The chain's CDR3 is CSSYGYTF. CDR3 in DNA: TGCAGTTCGTATGGCTACACCTTC.

The chain has TRBV5-5 and TRBJ1-2; D possibly corresponds to TRBD1 (5 bases). The germline V and J ends were trimmed by 0 bases and 8 bases, with 14 bases remaining between them. CDR3 size: 14 residues. Germline assignment: CDR1 SGHKS and CDR2 YYEKEE (reference sequence). CDR3 DNA: TGTGCCAGCAGCTTGGAAAAGGCGCGGGGCGGCTACACCTTC. Translated, it gives CASSLEKARGGYTF.

This clonotype was observed at least ten times. The chain is built from TRBV20-1 and TRBJ2-7; D is tentatively TRBD1 or TRBD2 (5 bases each). CDR3 length: 13 amino acids. Germline CDR1 is DFQATT and CDR2 is SNEGSKA (reference sequence). V lost 3 bases and J lost 2, with 11 bases in between. CDR3 amino acids: CSASGGATYEQYF. CDR3 nucleotides: TGCAGTGCTAGTGGGGGTGCCACCTACGAGCAGTACTTC.